This T cell receptor beta chain was recovered during a study of post-analysis software for immune sequencing data (dated by TCRdb to 2015 to 2017). Concerning the study at large: Relapsing-remitting, secondary progressive and progressive-relapsing multiple sclerosis were recorded as disease courses, and subtype annotation was lacking for some patients. The patient repertoires were compared against approximately ten previously published healthy control repertoires obtained from donors aged about 6 to 27 years. A subset of samples was prepared in parallel using single-end sample barcoding, then pooled and co-amplified after Illumina adapter ligation. The research as a whole found: Normalized Chao1 diversity was significantly lower in multiple sclerosis patients than controls, suggesting substantial peripheral T-cell clonal expansion. Direct clustering with F measure revealed strong co-clustering of samples prepared in the same batch, which led to a batch-effect correction. The control group was slightly older than the multiple sclerosis patient group. Significantly higher frequencies in patients than in controls were found for several TRBV segments, including TRBV5-6, TRBV5-1 and TRBV20-1.

TCR beta repertoires were profiled from peripheral blood of 10 to 15 young patients with multiple sclerosis to demonstrate the VDJtools post-analysis software. Multiple sclerosis patients were children and adolescents aged about 6 to 15 years. Libraries came from PCR. The instrument given in TCRdb is Illumina HiSeq 2500. Unique molecular identifiers were incorporated into TCR beta cDNA libraries to reduce PCR and sequencing biases. Every 1 to 10 million input T cells yielded roughly 0.5 million cDNA molecules, meaning each molecule approximated one T cell. The patient libraries were prepared and sequenced using the same protocol as the earlier healthy control dataset. Samples belonging to the same batch were prepared together, multiplexed and sequenced on a shared HiSeq lane. The source study handled its data this way. Raw barcoded reads were processed with MIGEC, and single-read molecular identifier groups were discarded before consensus assembly and CDR3 extraction. Clonotype tables were post-analysed with VDJtools, normalizing diversity by down-sampling all datasets to the smallest sample size. In repertoire overlap clustering, CDR3 amino acid sequences, but not nucleotide sequences, were matched to correct batch-related cross-sample contamination. TCRdb handled the public reads itself, with Q25 trimming in fastp and clone calling in MiXCR, and kept productive beta chains. Each CDR3 protein gets just one entry, which takes the most common genes and DNA from the rows behind it. TCRdb, rather than the study authors, made the V and J calls. The sample has hundreds of thousands of distinct CDR3 sequences on record, roughly half of them singletons. The top ten constitute 4.6% of the sample.

About this clonotype: Its cognate antigen has yet to be identified. One junction end does not reproduce the germline sequence, and a read error may be involved.

Taken from the germline V gene, the CDR1 and CDR2 loops are SGHRS and YFSETQ. Including cysteine and phenylalanine, the CDR3 has 13 amino acids. Only the CDR3 DNA is retained, 39 bases long and in frame from the first base. Recombination joined TRBV5-1 with TRBJ2-7; the junction holds 7 bases that match TRBD1. This clonotype was sampled from a girl aged 10 to 17 with multiple sclerosis. The material sequenced was blood. The nucleotide sequence reads as follows: TGCGCCAGCACCCGAACAGGGGCCTATGAGCAGTACTTC. Its protein reads: CASTRTGAYEQYF.